These 9 T cell receptor beta chains came from one sample sequenced in a study of glioma-infiltrating T cells after dendritic cell vaccination (dated by TCRdb to between 2015 and 2016). The time point label here, explained by the study, means: after dendritic cell vaccination, including at tumor progression/relapse. Library creation used the immunoSEQ multiplex PCR assay. TCRdb holds this immuneACCESS table with in-frame rearrangements only. Some clones are missing; in checked studies, unresolved V genes explain under half, and the rest has no known cause. The table for this sample lists 99,000 or so clones; roughly 89% of them were counted only once. The ten biggest clones cover roughly 2.5% of the sample. The sequencing used blood, collected after dendritic cell vaccination. All receptors derive from a human donor with glioblastoma.

This chain connects TRBV11-2 to TRBJ2-7; 11 bases agree with TRBD1. In germline, CDR1 is SGHAT, CDR2 FQNNGV. The CDR3 covers 17 residues. With V trimmed by 5 bases and J by 4 bases, 13 bases remained unmatched. This CDR3 reads CASSLQGAGTGGYEQYF. The DNA of the CDR3 is TGTGCCAGCAGCCTACAAGGAGCCGGGACAGGGGGTTACGAGCAGTACTTC. Together with reference TRBV11-2 and TRBJ2-7, the CDR3 gives the full variable domain: EAGVAQSPRYKIIEKRQSVAFWCNPISGHATLYWYQQILGQGPKLLIQFQNNGVVDDSQLPKDRFSAERLKGVDSTLKIQPAKLEDSAVYLCASSLQGAGTGGYEQYFGPGTRLTVT.

The chain recombines TRBV5-1 with TRBJ1-1, with D unresolved. The CDR3 runs 13 residues. Trimming shortened V by 1 base and J by 3 bases, and 7 bases separated the two germline ends. Germline V lookup: CDR1 SGHRS, CDR2 YFSETQ. The CDR3 DNA is TGCGCCAGCAGCTTGAGGAGAGACACTGAAGCTTTCTTT. Translating it yields CASSLRRDTEAFF.

The chain carries TRBV6-6 and TRBJ1-1; 9 bases align to TRBD1. Trimming at V came to 7 bases and at J to 0 bases, leaving 9 bases not matched to a gene. This CDR3 spans 16 amino acids. Germline CDR1 MNHNY, CDR2 SVGAGI (reference sequence). Here the CDR3 DNA reads TGTGCCAGCATTACCTCCGACAGGGGGATGAACACTGAAGCTTTCTTT. The encoded protein is CASITSDRGMNTEAFF.

The V gene is TRBV5-4, the J gene TRBJ2-1, with D tentatively TRBD2 (6 bases). Trimming stripped 5 bases from V and 2 bases from J, with 17 bases between. Germline V gives CDR1 SGHNT, CDR2 YYREEE (reference sequence). CDR3 size: 16 residues. The CDR3 sequence is CASSEGTFRTYNEQFF. The CDR3 DNA follows: TGTGCCAGCAGTGAGGGGACTTTTAGAACCTACAATGAGCAGTTCTTC.

The CDR3 DNA reads as TGCGCCAGCAGTGACCCTCTAGCGGGAGAAACAGATACGCAGTATTTT. This gives the protein CASSDPLAGETDTQYF. The chain is built from TRBV10-1 and TRBJ2-3; the match to TRBD2 covers 10 bases. The CDR3 is made up of 16 amino acids. Trimming took 3 bases from V and 3 from J; bases not matched to a gene: 6. In germline, CDR1 is WNHNN, CDR2 SYGVQD (reference sequence).

The genes are TRBV6-7 and TRBJ2-2; 8 nucleotides align to TRBD1. TRBV6-7 is treated as an ORF (open reading frame) with a function not yet certain. The CDR3 runs 16 residues. J was trimmed by 5 bases and V by 2 bases; bases with no gene match: 7. The CDR3 is CASSYPDRGGTGELFF. The CDR3 nucleotides read TGTGCCAGCAGTTACCCCGACAGGGGAGGAACCGGGGAGCTGTTTTTT.

In the case of this clone: The sample carries other DNA sequences with the same CDR3. The CDR3 spells CASSEAASGGSETQYF. DNA for the CDR3: TGTGCCAGCAGTGAGGCAGCATCGGGAGGTTCGGAGACCCAGTACTTC. The chain joins TRBV6-1 to TRBJ2-5; 7 bases line up with TRBD2. The CDR3 covers 16 residues. J gave up 5 bases and V 3 bases, and 12 bases lay outside the gene matches. Germline-derived CDR1 and CDR2 are MNHNS and SASEGT.

The rearrangement links TRBV5-4 to TRBJ2-3, with 9 bases aligning to TRBD2. Losses at the gene ends were 4 bases for V and 0 bases for J; bases not matched to a gene: 3. This CDR3 region has 15 residues. Germline V gene data show CDR1 as SGHNT and CDR2 as YYREEE (reference sequence). The CDR3: CASSRGGVSTDTQYF. Here the CDR3 DNA reads TGTGCCAGCAGCCGCGGGGGGGTGAGCACAGATACGCAGTATTTT.

The rearrangement uses TRBV29-1 and TRBJ1-1; D is uncertain. The CDR3 consists of 12 residues. Germline loops: CDR1 SQVTM, CDR2 ANQGSEA. V was clipped by 5 bases and J by 3 bases, with 10 bases between them. CDR3 in amino acids: CSVTGVYTEAFF. The CDR3 bases are TGCAGCGTTACGGGAGTATACACTGAAGCTTTCTTT.